This T cell receptor (beta chain) was sequenced during a study of vaccination and CD4 T cells after COVID-19. Study background: Recovered patients in the cohort numbered six men and four women, two of them Hispanic. Control cultures used a CEFX viral epitope pool, an HIV-1 Nef peptide pool, or no peptide.

Trimming took 7 bases from V and 7 from J; bases not matched to a gene: 11. The germline CDR1 and CDR2 sequences are SGHRS and YFSETQ. This CDR3 contains 14 residues. Treatment here: approximately nine-day PBMC culture with coronavirus spike peptide pools or control peptides (ViraFEST assay). Study conclusions and caveats: Counts of SARS-CoV-2-reactive clonotypes had a median that went from about 20 to 38, a nonsignificant change.

Cultured CD4+ T-cell DNA underwent Oncomine TCR Beta short-read sequencing. In TCRdb, the PCR reads were re-called with MiXCR into one record per CDR3 protein. The table has 20,000 to 25,000 distinct CDR3 sequences, 67% seen once. For this clonotype: The antigen is undetermined.

Sequences were derived from CD4+ T cells from blood, cultured in vitro, sampled after SARS-CoV-2 vaccination. This chain uses TRBV5-1 with TRBJ2-5, with 9 bases matching TRBD2. This clonotype was obtained from a human donor who received a COVID-19 vaccine. The CDR3 sequence: CASGALAGYATQYF. The CDR3 nucleotides are TGCGCCAGCGGGGCTCTAGCGGGGTATGCGACCCAGTACTTC.